This TCR beta chain was sequenced during a study of T cell repertoires in cytomegalovirus infection. Study results and limitations: Clonotypes of TCR beta that were HLA-C-restricted and CMV-specific dominated the ex vivo response.

Regarding this clonotype: No antigen is known for it.

Each CDR3 protein is one row after TCRdb ran MiXCR on the reads. The table lists roughly 250,000 distinct CDR3 sequences, approximately 22% of them singletons, with around a sixth in the top ten. This CDR3 comprises 14 residues. Trimming removed 0 bases at V and 3 bases at J, with 9 bases between. CDR1 is LGHDT, CDR2 YNNKEL, per germline (reference sequence). This TCR derives from a human donor in good health (CMV status not recorded). Some clones in this sample may be carry-over from other donors' samples. Sample: CD8+ T cells from PBMCs. The chain couples TRBV3-1 to TRBJ2-7, with D maybe TRBD1 (5 bases). CDR3 sequence: CASSQEGQGYEQYF. In DNA form, the CDR3 reads TGTGCCAGCAGCCAAGAAGGGCAGGGCTACGAGCAGTACTTC.